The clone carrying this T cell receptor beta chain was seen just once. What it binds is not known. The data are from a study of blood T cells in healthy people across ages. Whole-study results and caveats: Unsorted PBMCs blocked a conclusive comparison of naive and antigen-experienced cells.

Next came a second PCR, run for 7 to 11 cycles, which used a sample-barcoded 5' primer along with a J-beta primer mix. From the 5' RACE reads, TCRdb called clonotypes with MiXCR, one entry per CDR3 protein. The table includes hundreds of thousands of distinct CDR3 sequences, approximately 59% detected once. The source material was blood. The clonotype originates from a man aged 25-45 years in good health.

The CDR3 sequence is CASSAEGGDTEAFF. The CDR3, as DNA: TGTGCCAGCAGCGCAGAGGGTGGGGACACTGAAGCTTTCTTT. The V gene is TRBV7-8, the J gene TRBJ1-1; no clear D. Trimming removed 5 bases from V and 3 bases from J, with 13 bases in between. Germline lookup yields CDR1 SGHVS and CDR2 FQNEAQ. CDR3 length equals 14 residues. The full variable domain, rest sourced from reference TRBV7-8 and TRBJ1-1, is GAGVSQSPRYKVAKRGQDVALRCDPISGHVSLFWYQQALGQGPEFLTYFQNEAQLDKSGLPSDRFFAERPEGSVSTLKIQRTQQEDSAVYLCASSAEGGDTEAFFGQGTRLTVV.